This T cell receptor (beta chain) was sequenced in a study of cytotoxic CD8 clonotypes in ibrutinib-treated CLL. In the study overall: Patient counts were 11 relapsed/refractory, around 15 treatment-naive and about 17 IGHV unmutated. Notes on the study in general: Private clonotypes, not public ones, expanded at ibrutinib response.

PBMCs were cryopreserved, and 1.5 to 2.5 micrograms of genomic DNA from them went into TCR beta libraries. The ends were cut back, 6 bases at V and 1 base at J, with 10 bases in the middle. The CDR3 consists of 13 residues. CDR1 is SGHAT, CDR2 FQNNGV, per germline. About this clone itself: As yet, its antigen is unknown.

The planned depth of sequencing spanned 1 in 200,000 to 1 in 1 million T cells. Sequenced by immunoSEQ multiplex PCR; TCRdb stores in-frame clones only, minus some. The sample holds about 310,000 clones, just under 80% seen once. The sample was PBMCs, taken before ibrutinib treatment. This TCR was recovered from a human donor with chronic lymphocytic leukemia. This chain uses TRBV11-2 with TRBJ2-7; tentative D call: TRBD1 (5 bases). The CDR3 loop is CASRSQGSYEQYF. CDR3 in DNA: TGTGCCAGCAGGTCTCAGGGATCCTACGAGCAGTACTTC.